A single sample gave rise to the 7 T cell receptor beta chains below, sequenced in a study of cytomegalovirus exposure and HLA in healthy donors. With 60 Vbeta and 13 Jbeta primers, the PCR was carried out. TCRdb's table, derived via immunoSEQ multiplex PCR, lists solely in-frame clones and lacks some. The table includes around 170,000 clones, over 75% detected once. Input material: PBMCs. Every receptor here comes from a woman aged 25 to 39 in good health and CMV-seronegative.

The rearrangement uses TRBV4-1 and TRBJ1-5, with D unclear. The CDR3 runs 15 residues. The V gene lost 1 base and the J gene lost 0 bases, with 7 bases spanning the gap. Germline CDR1 MGHRA, CDR2 YSYEKL. The DNA for the CDR3 is TGCGCCAGCAGCCAAGGAGAGTATAGCAATCAGCCCCAGCATTTT. This gives the protein CASSQGEYSNQPQHF.

The chain combines TRBV29-1 with TRBJ1-2, with TRBD1 identical over 9 bases. From germline, CDR1 is SQVTM and CDR2 ANQGSEA. The J segment lost 2 bases and the V segment lost 6 bases, leaving 7 bases of the junction unmatched. This CDR3 comprises 14 residues. The CDR3 bases are TGCAGCGTGCCAAGGGACAGGGCGAACTATGGCTACACCTTC. The encoded protein is CSVPRDRANYGYTF.

This clone was detected once. This chain connects TRBV29-1 to TRBJ2-1; 10 bases match TRBD2. Germline V gives CDR1 SQVTM, CDR2 ANQGSEA. The CDR3 sequence is 16 residues long. V lost 0 bases to trimming and J lost 3 bases; unmatched junction nucleotides: 5. The CDR3 here is CSVEDPSGGVYNEQFF. The CDR3 DNA is TGCAGCGTTGAAGATCCCAGCGGGGGGGTCTACAATGAGCAGTTCTTC.

A word on this clone: One end of the junction varies from germline; a read error may be responsible. Written as DNA, the CDR3 is TGTGCCAGCAGTGAAGTACTAGCGGGGTTCATAAAGCACTTC. It yields the protein CASSEVLAGFIKHF. The chain links TRBV2 to TRBJ2-5; 10 positions agree with TRBD2. From germline, CDR1 is SNHLY and CDR2 FYNNEI. The CDR3 loop spans 14 amino acids.

This clone showed up just once. The chain carries TRBV7-2 and TRBJ2-1; 10 bases match TRBD2. The CDR3 is 16 residues long. The germline V gene has CDR1 SGHTA and CDR2 FQGNSA. Trimming at V came to 4 bases and at J to 3 bases, leaving 6 bases not matched to a gene. The CDR3 DNA is TGTGCCAGCAGCTCTAGCGGGGGAGGGCTCTACAATGAGCAGTTCTTC. Amino acid sequence: CASSSSGGGLYNEQFF.

This chain links TRBV5-1 with TRBJ1-2; perhaps TRBD1 as D (5 bases). Per the germline V gene, CDR1 is SGHRS and CDR2 is YFSETQ. The V and J ends lost 0 bases and 4 bases respectively, with 10 bases between them. The CDR3 spans 14 residues. CDR3 DNA: TGCGCCAGCAGCTTGGAAGGGGCAGTCTATGGCTACACCTTC. The encoded protein is CASSLEGAVYGYTF.

The chain carries TRBV2 and TRBJ2-1, with TRBD2 identical over 13 bases. The CDR3 sequence is 15 residues long. Germline CDR1 SNHLY, CDR2 FYNNEI. The V and J ends lost 6 bases and 15 bases, in that order; junction bases with no gene match: 14. CDR3 in DNA: TGTGCCAGCAGCTTGACTAGCGGGGGGAGCAACGGAGCGTTCTTC. As protein: CASSLTSGGSNGAFF.